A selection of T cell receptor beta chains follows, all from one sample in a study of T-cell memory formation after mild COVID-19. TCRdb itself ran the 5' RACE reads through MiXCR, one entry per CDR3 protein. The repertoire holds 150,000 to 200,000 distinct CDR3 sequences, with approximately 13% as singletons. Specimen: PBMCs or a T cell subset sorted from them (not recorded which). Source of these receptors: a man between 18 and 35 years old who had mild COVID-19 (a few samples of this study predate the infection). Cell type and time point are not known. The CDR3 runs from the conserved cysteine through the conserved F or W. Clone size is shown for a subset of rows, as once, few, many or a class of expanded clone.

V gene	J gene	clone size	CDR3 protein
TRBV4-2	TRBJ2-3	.	CASRRREAASDTQYF
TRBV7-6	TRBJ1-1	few	CASSFGDRASEAFF
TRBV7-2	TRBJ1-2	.	CASSFYRESYGYTF
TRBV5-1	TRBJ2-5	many	CASSLETVYQETQYF
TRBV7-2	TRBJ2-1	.	CASSLKTPPYEQFF
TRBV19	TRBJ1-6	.	CASSVEGGRNSPLHF
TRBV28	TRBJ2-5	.	CASSLWGTAQETQYF
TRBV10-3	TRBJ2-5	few	CAISEGPNGETQYF
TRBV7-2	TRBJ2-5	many	CASSLSGAGGQETQYF
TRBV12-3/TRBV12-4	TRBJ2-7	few	CASNKDLPPYEQYF
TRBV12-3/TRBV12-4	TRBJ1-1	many	CASSSGTPNTEAFF
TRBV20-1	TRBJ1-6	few	CSASKVRGRTVYNSPLHF
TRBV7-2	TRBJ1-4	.	CASSPQWIEDEKLFF
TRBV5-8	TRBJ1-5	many	CASSQGTGDQPQHF
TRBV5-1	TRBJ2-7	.	CASSSGLAGMYEQYF
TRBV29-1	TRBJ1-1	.	CIVEFGTEAFF
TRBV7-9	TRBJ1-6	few	CASSRRDGNSPLHF
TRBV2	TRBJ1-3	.	CASSVSDGSGNTIYF
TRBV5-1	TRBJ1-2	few	CASSLGDGYGYTF
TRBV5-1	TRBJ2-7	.	CASSSLGQVYSEQYF